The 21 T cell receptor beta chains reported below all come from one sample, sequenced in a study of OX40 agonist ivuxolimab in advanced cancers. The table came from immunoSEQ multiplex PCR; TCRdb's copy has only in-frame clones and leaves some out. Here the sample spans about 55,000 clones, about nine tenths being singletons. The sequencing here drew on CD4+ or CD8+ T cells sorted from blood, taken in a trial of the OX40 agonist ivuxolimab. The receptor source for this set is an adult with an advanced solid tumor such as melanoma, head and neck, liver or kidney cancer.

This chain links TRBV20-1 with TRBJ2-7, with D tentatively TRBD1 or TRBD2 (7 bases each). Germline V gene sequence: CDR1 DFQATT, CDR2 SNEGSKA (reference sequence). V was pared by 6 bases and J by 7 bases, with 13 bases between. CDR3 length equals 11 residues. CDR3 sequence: CSARGGWEQYF. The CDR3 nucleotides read TGCAGTGCCAGGGGGGGTTGGGAGCAGTACTTC.

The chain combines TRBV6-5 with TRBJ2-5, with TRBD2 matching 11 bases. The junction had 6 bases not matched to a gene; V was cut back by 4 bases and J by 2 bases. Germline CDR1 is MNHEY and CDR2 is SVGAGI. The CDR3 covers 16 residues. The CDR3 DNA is TGTGCCAGCAGTTGGGGGAGACTAGCGGGACAAGAGACCCAGTACTTC. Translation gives CASSWGRLAGQETQYF.

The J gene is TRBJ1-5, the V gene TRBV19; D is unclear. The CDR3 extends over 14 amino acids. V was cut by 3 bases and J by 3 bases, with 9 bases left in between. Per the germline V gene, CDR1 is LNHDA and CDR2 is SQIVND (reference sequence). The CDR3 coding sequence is TGTGCCAGTAGTATTTTGGGTCACAATCAGCCCCAGCATTTT. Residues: CASSILGHNQPQHF.

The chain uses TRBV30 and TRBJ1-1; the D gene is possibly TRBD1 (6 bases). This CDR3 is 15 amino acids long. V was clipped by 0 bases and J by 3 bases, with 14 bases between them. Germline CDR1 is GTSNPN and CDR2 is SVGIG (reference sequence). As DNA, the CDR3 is TGTGCCTGGAGTGTATGGGGGGCTATGGACACTGAAGCTTTCTTT. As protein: CAWSVWGAMDTEAFF.

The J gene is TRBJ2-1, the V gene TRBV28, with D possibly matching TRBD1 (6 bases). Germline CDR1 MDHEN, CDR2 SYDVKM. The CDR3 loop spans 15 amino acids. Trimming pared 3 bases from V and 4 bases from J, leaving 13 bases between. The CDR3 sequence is CASSFPGQGYNEQFF. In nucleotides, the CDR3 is TGTGCCAGCAGTTTCCCTGGGCAGGGGTACAATGAGCAGTTCTTC.

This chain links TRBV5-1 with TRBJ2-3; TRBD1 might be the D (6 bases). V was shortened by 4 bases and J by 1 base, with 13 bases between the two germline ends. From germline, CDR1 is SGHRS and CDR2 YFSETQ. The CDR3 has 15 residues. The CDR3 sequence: CASSNGAGGTDTQYF. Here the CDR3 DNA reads TGCGCCAGCAGCAACGGGGCAGGGGGCACAGATACGCAGTATTTT.

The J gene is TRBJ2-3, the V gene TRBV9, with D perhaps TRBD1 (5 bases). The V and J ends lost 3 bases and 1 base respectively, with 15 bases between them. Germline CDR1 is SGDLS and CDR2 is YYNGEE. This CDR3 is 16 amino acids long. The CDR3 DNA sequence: TGTGCCAGCAGCGCCTGGCCGCAGGGCGGCACAGATACGCAGTATTTT. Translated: CASSAWPQGGTDTQYF. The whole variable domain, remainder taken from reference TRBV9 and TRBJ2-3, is DSGVTQTPKHLITATGQRVTLRCSPRSGDLSVYWYQQSLDQGLQFLIQYYNGEERAKGNILERFSAQQFPDLHSELNLSSLELGDSALYFCASSAWPQGGTDTQYFGPGTRLTVL.

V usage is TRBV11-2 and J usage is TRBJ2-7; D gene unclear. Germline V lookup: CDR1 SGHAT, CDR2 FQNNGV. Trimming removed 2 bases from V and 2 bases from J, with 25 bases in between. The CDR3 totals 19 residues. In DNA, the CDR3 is TGTGCCAGCAGCTTAAAACGTAGTATTGGATTAACGGGCCCCTACGAGCAGTACTTC. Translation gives CASSLKRSIGLTGPYEQYF.

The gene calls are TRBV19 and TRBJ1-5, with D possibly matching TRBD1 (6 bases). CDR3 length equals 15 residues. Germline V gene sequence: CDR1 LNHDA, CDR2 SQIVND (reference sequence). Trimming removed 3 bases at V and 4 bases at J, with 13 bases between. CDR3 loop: CASSMNNGQNQPQHF. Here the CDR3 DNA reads TGTGCCAGTAGTATGAATAACGGACAGAATCAGCCCCAGCATTTT.

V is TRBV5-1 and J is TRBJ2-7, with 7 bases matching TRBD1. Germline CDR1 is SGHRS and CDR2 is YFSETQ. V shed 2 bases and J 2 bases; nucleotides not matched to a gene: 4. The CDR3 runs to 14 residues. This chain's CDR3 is CASSFPGQTYEQYF. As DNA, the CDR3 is TGCGCCAGCAGCTTCCCGGGACAGACCTACGAGCAGTACTTC.

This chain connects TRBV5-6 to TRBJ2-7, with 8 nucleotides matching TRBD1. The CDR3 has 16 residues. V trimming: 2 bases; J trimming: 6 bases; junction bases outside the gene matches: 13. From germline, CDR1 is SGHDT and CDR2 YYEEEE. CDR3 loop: CASSFSVQDRAAEQYF. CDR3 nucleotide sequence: TGTGCCAGCAGCTTTTCAGTACAGGACAGGGCGGCCGAGCAGTACTTC.

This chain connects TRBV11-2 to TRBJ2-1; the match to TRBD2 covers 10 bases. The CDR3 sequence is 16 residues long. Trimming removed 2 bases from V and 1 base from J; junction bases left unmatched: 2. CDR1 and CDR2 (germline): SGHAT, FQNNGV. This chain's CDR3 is CASSLSGRGSYNEQFF. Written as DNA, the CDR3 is TGTGCCAGCAGCTTAAGCGGGAGGGGGTCCTACAATGAGCAGTTCTTC.

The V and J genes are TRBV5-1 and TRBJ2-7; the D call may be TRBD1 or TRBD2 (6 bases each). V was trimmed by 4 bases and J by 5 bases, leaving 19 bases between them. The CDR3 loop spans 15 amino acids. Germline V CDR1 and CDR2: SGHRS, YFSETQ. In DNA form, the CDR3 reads TGCGCCAGCAGCCGAGGGTTGGGGGGCGGCAACGAGCAGTACTTC. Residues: CASSRGLGGGNEQYF.

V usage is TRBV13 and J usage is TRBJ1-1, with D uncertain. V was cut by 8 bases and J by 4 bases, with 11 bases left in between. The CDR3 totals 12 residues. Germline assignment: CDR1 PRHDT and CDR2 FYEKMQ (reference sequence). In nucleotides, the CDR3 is TGTGCCAGCGCCACTTGGGGCACTGAAGCTTTCTTT. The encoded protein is CASATWGTEAFF.

The DNA for the CDR3 is TGTGCCAGCACCCATGGTGGCGCAGGGGAGCTGTTTTTT. It codes for CASTHGGAGELFF. The rearrangement joins TRBV6-6 to TRBJ2-2; D is undetermined. The CDR3 sequence is 13 residues long. Trimming stripped 7 bases from V and 8 bases from J, with 14 bases between. The germline V gene encodes CDR1 MNHNY and CDR2 SVGAGI (reference sequence).

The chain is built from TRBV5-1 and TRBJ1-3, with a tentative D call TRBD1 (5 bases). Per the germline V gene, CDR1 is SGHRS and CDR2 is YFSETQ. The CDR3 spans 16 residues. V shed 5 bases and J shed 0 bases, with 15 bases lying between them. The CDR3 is CASSPVPTASGNTIYF. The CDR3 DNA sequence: TGCGCCAGCAGTCCCGTCCCGACAGCCTCTGGAAACACCATATATTTT.

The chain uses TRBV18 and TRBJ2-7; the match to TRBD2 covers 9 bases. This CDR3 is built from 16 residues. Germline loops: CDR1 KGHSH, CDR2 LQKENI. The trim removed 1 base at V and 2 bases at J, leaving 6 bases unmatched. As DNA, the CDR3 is TGTGCCAGCTCACCACTTCCTAGCGGGATTCCCTACGAGCAGTACTTC. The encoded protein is CASSPLPSGIPYEQYF. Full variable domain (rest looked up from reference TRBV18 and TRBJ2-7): NAGVMQNPRHLVRRRGQEARLRCSPMKGHSHVYWYRQLPEEGLKFMVYLQKENIIDESGMPKERFSAEFPKEGPSILRIQQVVRGDSAAYFCASSPLPSGIPYEQYFGPGTRLTVT.

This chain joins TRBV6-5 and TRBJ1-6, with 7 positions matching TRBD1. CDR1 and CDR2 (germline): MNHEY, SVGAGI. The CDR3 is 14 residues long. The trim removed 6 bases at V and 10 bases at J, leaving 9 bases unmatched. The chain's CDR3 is CASRPMTGSSPLHF. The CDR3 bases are TGTGCCAGCAGACCCATGACAGGGAGCTCACCCCTCCACTTT.

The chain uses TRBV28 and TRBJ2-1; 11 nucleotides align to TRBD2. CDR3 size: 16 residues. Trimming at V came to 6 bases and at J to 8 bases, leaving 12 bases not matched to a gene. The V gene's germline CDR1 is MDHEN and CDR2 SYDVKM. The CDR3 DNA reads TGTGCCAGCAGCCCTGCCGGGCTAGCGGGAGGACATGAGCAGTTCTTC. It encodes CASSPAGLAGGHEQFF.

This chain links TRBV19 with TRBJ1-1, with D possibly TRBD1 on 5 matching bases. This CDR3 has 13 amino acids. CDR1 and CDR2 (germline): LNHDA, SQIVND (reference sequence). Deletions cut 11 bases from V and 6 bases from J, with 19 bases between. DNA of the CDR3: TGTGCCGTCCAAGGGCGTCAACAGGCTGAAGCTTTCTTT. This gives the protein CAVQGRQQAEAFF.

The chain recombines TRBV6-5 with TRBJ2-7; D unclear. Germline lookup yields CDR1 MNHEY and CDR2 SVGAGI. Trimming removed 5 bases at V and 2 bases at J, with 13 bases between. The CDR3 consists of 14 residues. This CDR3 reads CASSAEGPTYEQYF. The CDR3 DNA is TGTGCCAGCAGTGCCGAAGGCCCGACCTACGAGCAGTACTTC.